One sample yielded the 8 T cell receptor beta chains listed below, sequenced in a study of cytotoxic CD8 clonotypes in ibrutinib-treated CLL. Produced via immunoSEQ multiplex PCR; TCRdb's table is partial and in-frame only. The data hold 200,000 to 250,000 clones, with 70% observed a single time. The starting material was PBMCs, obtained after 24 months of ibrutinib treatment. The receptors originated from a human donor with chronic lymphocytic leukemia.

This clone came up a few times. J is TRBJ2-2 and V is TRBV5-1; 9 nucleotides match TRBD2. The CDR3 runs to 17 residues. Germline V gene data show CDR1 as SGHRS and CDR2 as YFSETQ. With 2 bases clipped from V and 2 bases from J, the junction kept 7 bases outside the gene matches. The CDR3 sequence is CASSFLREGPNTGELFF. As DNA, the CDR3 is TGCGCCAGCAGCTTCTTGCGGGAGGGCCCCAACACCGGGGAGCTGTTTTTT.

The chain's CDR3 is CASSPPDNSYEQYF. Here the CDR3 DNA reads TGCGCCAGCAGCCCGCCGGACAATTCCTACGAGCAGTACTTC. The chain recombines TRBV5-1 with TRBJ2-7, with a weak D call TRBD1 (5 bases). The ends were cut back, 4 bases at V and 1 base at J, with 12 bases in the middle. This CDR3 spans 14 amino acids. CDR1 and CDR2 from the germline V gene are SGHRS and YFSETQ.

The chain links TRBV7-9 to TRBJ2-1; D gene unclear. This CDR3 has 13 residues. V was pared by 5 bases and J by 5 bases, with 10 bases between. The germline V gene encodes CDR1 SEHNR and CDR2 FQNEAQ (reference sequence). In DNA, the CDR3 is TGTGCCAGCAGCCCAGAGGCAGACAATGAGCAGTTCTTC. Amino acids: CASSPEADNEQFF.

The genes are TRBV2 and TRBJ1-3; D is ambiguous. V was shortened by 7 bases and J by 4 bases, with 14 bases between the two germline ends. Per germline, CDR1 SNHLY and CDR2 FYNNEI. The CDR3 runs 14 residues. The CDR3 DNA reads as TGTGCCAGCATGGTGGCCGTCGGGGGAAACACCATATATTTT. It translates to CASMVAVGGNTIYF.

The genes are TRBV29-1 and TRBJ2-7; possible D gene TRBD1, 6 bases. V lost 4 bases and J lost 2, with 18 bases in between. Germline-derived CDR1 and CDR2 are SQVTM and ANQGSEA. The CDR3 length is 15 residues. The CDR3 here is CSVGPLQGSPYEQYF. The CDR3 DNA is TGCAGCGTTGGGCCCCTACAGGGTTCACCCTACGAGCAGTACTTC.

V usage is TRBV19 and J usage is TRBJ2-2, with 7 bases lining up with TRBD2. The CDR3 is 18 amino acids. The germline V gene has CDR1 LNHDA and CDR2 SQIVND (reference sequence). With V trimmed by 5 bases and J by 5 bases, 17 bases remained unmatched. The CDR3 loop is CASSFIAGRPLWTGELFF. The CDR3, as DNA: TGTGCCAGTAGTTTCATAGCGGGCCGACCCCTGTGGACCGGGGAGCTGTTTTTT.

This chain uses TRBV5-1 with TRBJ2-1, with D unclear. This CDR3 contains 13 residues. Trimming removed 4 bases at V and 5 bases at J, with 10 bases between. Germline V gene lookup returns CDR1 SGHRS and CDR2 YFSETQ. The DNA of the CDR3 is TGCGCCAGCAGCCTAACGTCTAACAATGAGCAGTTCTTC. The encoded protein is CASSLTSNNEQFF.

Note on this clone: One end of the junction fails to match germline, which may point to a read error. The chain couples TRBV7-6 to TRBJ2-5; no clear D. Germline CDR1 SGHVS, CDR2 FNYEAQ. The CDR3 is made up of 13 amino acids. The CDR3 is CASSLSYSRPPHF. Here the CDR3 DNA reads TGTGCCAGCAGCTTATCTTACTCGAGACCTCCGCACTTC.